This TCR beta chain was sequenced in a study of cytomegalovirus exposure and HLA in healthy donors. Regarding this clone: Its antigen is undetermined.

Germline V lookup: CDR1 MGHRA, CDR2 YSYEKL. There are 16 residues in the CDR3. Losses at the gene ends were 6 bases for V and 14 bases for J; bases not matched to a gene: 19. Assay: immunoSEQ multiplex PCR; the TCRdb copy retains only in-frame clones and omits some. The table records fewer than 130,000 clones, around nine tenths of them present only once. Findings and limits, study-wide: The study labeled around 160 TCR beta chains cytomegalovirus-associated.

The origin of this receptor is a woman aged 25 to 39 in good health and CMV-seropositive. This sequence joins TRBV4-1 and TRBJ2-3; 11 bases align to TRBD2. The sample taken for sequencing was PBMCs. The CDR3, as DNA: TGCGCCAGCAGTACCGGGACTAGCGGACTACACCCCCGACGGTATTTT. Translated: CASSTGTSGLHPRRYF.